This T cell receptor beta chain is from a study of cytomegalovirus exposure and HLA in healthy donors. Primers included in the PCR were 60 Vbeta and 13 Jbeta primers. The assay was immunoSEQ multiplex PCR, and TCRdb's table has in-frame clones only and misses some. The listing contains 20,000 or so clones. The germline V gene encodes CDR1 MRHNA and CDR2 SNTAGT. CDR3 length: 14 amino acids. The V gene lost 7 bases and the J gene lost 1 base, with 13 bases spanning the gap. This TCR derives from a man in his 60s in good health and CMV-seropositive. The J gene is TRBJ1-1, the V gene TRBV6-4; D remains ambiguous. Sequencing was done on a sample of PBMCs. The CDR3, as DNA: TGTGCCAGCACCCCGAGCCCAGGGAACACTGAAGCTTTCTTT. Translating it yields CASTPSPGNTEAFF.